This entry lists 8 T cell receptor beta chains sequenced from one sample in a study of T cell responses to AZD1222 COVID-19 vaccine. Here immunoSEQ multiplex PCR was the method, and the copy in TCRdb shows in-frame clones only, minus some. Of 110,000 or so clones listed, about 88% are singletons. The sample consisted of peripheral blood, taken 28 days after the second AZD1222 dose. The receptors were sampled from an adult who received the AZD1222 COVID-19 vaccine.

This clone is a singleton in its sample. One end of the junction does not line up with germline, which may come from a read error. This sequence joins TRBV11-3 and TRBJ2-5; D is undetermined. CDR1 SGHNT and CDR2 YENEEA come from the germline V gene. The CDR3 extends over 11 amino acids. The CDR3 loop reads CASSEEDTQYF. CDR3 sequence (DNA): TGTGCCAGCAGCGAAGAAGATACCCAGTACTTC.

The chain links TRBV4-1 to TRBJ2-3, with TRBD1 matching over 7 bases. There are 15 residues in the CDR3. V dropped 4 bases and J dropped 6; count of bases not matched to a gene: 10. Per the germline V gene, CDR1 is MGHRA and CDR2 is YSYEKL. CDR3 in amino acids: CASSRGQEEIDTQYF. CDR3 bases: TGCGCCAGCAGCCGCGGACAGGAGGAGATCGATACGCAGTATTTT.

V is TRBV20-1 and J is TRBJ1-2; D remains ambiguous. Germline V lookup: CDR1 DFQATT, CDR2 SNEGSKA (reference sequence). CDR3 length: 14 residues. Trimming removed 3 bases from V and 3 bases from J, with 14 bases in between. The CDR3 region is CSASSGQNHYGYTF. The CDR3 DNA is TGCAGTGCTAGTAGTGGGCAGAACCACTATGGCTACACCTTC.

J is TRBJ1-5 and V is TRBV11-2; D is uncertain. The germline V gene has CDR1 SGHAT and CDR2 FQNNGV. Trimming stripped 1 base from V and 9 bases from J, with 10 bases between. This CDR3 is built from 13 residues. CDR3 nucleotides: TGTGCCAGCAGCTTAGGGCCCCAAGGGCCCCAGCATTTT. Protein sequence: CASSLGPQGPQHF.

The chain carries TRBV11-2 and TRBJ1-4, with 9 bases aligning to TRBD1. Germline V gives CDR1 SGHAT, CDR2 FQNNGV. This CDR3 has 15 residues. V lost 3 bases and J lost 6; bases outside the gene matches: 5. In nucleotides, the CDR3 is TGTGCCAGCAGCTTTGGGACAGGGATAGATGAAAAACTGTTTTTT. Amino acids: CASSFGTGIDEKLFF.

The J gene is TRBJ1-2, the V gene TRBV30; no clear D gene. Germline V gene data show CDR1 as GTSNPN and CDR2 as SVGIG (reference sequence). Trimming shortened V by 2 bases and J by 3 bases, and 7 bases separated the two germline ends. This CDR3 has 12 residues. CDR3 in DNA: TGTGCCTGGAGTCCGGCATACTATGGCTACACCTTC. Its protein product is CAWSPAYYGYTF.

This clone was picked up a small number of times. This rearrangement joins TRBV2 to TRBJ1-1; the D gene is possibly TRBD1 (5 bases). The germline CDR1 and CDR2 sequences are SNHLY and FYNNEI. This CDR3 comprises 14 residues. V gave up 0 bases and J gave up 9 bases, with 14 bases separating them. Here the CDR3 reads CASSEAGGARKAFF. DNA for the CDR3: TGTGCCAGCAGTGAAGCAGGAGGGGCGCGGAAAGCTTTCTTT.

The chain links TRBV30 to TRBJ1-5, with D uncertain. The V gene's germline CDR1 is GTSNPN and CDR2 SVGIG (reference sequence). The CDR3 has 12 residues. Trimming shortened V by 1 base and J by 0 bases, and 1 base separated the two germline ends. CDR3 DNA: TGTGCCTGGAGTGATAGCAATCAGCCCCAGCATTTT. This sequence encodes CAWSDSNQPQHF.